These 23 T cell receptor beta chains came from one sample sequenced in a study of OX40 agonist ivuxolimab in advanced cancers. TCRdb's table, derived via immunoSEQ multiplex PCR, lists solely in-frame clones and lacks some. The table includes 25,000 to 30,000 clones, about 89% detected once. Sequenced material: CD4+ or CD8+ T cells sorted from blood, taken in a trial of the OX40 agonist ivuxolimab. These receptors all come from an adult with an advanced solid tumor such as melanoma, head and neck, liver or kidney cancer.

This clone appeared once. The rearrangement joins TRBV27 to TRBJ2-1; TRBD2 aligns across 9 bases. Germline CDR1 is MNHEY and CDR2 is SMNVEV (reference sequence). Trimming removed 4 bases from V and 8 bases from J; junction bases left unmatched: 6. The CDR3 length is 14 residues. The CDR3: CASSSSLAGYEQFF. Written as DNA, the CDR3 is TGTGCCAGCAGTTCGTCCCTAGCGGGATATGAGCAGTTCTTC.

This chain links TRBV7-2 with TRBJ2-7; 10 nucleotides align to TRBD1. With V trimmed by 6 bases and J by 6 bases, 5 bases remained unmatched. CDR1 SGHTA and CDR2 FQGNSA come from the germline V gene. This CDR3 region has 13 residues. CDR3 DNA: TGTGCCAGCAGTTCGACAGGGGGCGGCGAGCAGTACTTC. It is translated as CASSSTGGGEQYF.

The DNA of the CDR3 is TGTGCCAGCAGCTTAGAGGGGGCTCCTCAAGAGACCCAGTACTTC. As protein: CASSLEGAPQETQYF. This sequence joins TRBV7-6 and TRBJ2-5; 7 bases are a match to TRBD1. The CDR3 has 15 residues. Germline CDR1 is SGHVS and CDR2 is FNYEAQ. V lost 1 base to trimming and J lost 2 bases; unmatched junction nucleotides: 4. Variable domain in full (rest from reference TRBV7-6 and TRBJ2-5): GAGVSQSPRYKVTKRGQDVALRCDPISGHVSLYWYRQALGQGPEFLTYFNYEAQQDKSGLPNDRFSAERPEGSISTLTIQRTEQRDSAMYRCASSLEGAPQETQYFGPGTRLLVL.

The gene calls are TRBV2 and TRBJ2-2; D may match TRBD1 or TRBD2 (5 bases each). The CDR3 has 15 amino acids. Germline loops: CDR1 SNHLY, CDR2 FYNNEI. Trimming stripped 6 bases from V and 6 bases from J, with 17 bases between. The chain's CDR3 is CASSQGSVAPGELFF. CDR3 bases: TGTGCCAGCAGCCAGGGTAGCGTTGCGCCCGGGGAGCTGTTTTTT.

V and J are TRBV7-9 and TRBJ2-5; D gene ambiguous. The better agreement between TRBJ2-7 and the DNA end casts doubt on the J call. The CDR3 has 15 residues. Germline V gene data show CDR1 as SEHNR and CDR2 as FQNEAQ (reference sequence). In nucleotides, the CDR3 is TGTGCCAGCAGCACTCGAAGGACCGATGCCTACGAGCAGTACTTC. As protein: CASSTRRTDAYEQYF.

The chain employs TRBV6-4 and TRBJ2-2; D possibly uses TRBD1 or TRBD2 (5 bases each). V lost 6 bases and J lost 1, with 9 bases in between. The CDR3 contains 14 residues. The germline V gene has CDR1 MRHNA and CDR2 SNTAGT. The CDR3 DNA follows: TGTGCCAGCAGAGGGGACGAGAACACCGGGGAGCTGTTTTTT. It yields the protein CASRGDENTGELFF.

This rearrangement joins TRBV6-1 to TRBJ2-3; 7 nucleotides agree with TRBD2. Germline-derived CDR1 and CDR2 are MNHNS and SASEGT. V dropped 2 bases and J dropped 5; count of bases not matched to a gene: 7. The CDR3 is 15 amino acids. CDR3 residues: CASSELAGEGDTQYF. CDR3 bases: TGTGCCAGCAGTGAACTCGCGGGAGAGGGAGATACGCAGTATTTT.

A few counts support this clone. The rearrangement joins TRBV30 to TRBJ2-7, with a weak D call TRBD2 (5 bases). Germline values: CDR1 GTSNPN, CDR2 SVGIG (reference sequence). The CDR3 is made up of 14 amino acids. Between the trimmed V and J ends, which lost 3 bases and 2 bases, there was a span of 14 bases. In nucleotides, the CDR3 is TGTGCCTGGAGCGCGGAGGACTTGGCCTACGAGCAGTACTTC. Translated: CAWSAEDLAYEQYF. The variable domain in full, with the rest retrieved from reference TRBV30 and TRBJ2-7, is SQTIHQWPATLVQPVGSPLSLECTVEGTSNPNLYWYRQAAGRGLQLLFYSVGIGQISSEVPQNLSASRPQDRQFILSSKKLLLSDSGFYLCAWSAEDLAYEQYFGPGTRLTVT.

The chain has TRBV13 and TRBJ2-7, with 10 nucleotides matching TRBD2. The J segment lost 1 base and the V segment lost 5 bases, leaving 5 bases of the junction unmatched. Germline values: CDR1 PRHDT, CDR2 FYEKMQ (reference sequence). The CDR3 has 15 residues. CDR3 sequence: CASSGGLAASYEQYF. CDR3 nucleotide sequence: TGTGCCAGCAGCGGCGGACTAGCGGCGTCCTACGAGCAGTACTTC. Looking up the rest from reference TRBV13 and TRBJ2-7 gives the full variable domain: AAGVIQSPRHLIKEKRETATLKCYPIPRHDTVYWYQQGPGQDPQFLISFYEKMQSDKGSIPDRFSAQQFSDYHSELNMSSLELGDSALYFCASSGGLAASYEQYFGPGTRLTVT.

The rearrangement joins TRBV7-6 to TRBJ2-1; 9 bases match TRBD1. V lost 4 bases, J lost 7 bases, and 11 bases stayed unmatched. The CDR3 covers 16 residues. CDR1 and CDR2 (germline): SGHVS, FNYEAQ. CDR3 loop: CASSSSPQGAGNEQFF. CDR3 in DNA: TGTGCCAGCAGCTCCTCCCCACAGGGGGCGGGAAATGAGCAGTTCTTC.

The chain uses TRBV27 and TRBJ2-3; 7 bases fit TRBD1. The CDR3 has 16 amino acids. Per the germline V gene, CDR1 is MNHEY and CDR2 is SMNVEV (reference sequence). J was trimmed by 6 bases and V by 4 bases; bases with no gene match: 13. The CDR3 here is CASSSTGTAYVDTQYF. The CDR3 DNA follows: TGTGCCAGCAGTTCCACCGGGACAGCTTATGTCGATACGCAGTATTTT.

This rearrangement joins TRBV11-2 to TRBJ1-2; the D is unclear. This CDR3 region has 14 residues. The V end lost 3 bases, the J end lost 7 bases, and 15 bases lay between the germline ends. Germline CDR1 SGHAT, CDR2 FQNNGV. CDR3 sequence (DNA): TGTGCCAGCAGCTTGCGAGGAGATTTCGGTGGCTACACCTTC. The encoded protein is CASSLRGDFGGYTF.

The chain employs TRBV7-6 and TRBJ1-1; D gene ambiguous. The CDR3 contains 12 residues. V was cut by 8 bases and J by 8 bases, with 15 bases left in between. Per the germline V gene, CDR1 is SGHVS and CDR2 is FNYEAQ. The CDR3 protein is CASLDWTQEAFF. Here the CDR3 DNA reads TGTGCCAGCTTGGACTGGACTCAGGAAGCTTTCTTT.

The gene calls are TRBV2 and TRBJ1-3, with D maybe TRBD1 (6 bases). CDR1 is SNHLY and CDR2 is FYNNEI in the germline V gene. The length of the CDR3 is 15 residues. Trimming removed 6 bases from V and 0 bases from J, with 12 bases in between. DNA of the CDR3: TGTGCCAGCAGCGCTGACAGGACCTCTGGAAACACCATATATTTT. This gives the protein CASSADRTSGNTIYF.

CDR3 residues: CASSYPPTRTGGAQDTEAFF. The CDR3 bases are TGTGCCAGCAGTTACCCACCCACCCGGACAGGGGGCGCTCAGGACACTGAAGCTTTCTTT. The chain is built from TRBV6-7 and TRBJ1-1; TRBD1 matches at 11 bases. TRBV6-7 is noted as an ORF with a role that remains uncertain. The CDR3 runs to 20 residues. Unmatched junction bases numbered 17, after V lost 2 bases and J lost 3 bases.

The CDR3 DNA sequence: TGTGCCAGCAGCTGGAGGAACACTGAAGCTTTCTTT. It yields the protein CASSWRNTEAFF. This chain uses TRBV7-8 with TRBJ1-1; D not resolved. CDR1 SGHVS and CDR2 FQNEAQ come from the germline V gene. This CDR3 has 12 amino acids. Trimming took off 4 bases at V and 1 base at J, with 4 bases between the two ends. The entire variable domain, with the rest obtained from reference TRBV7-8 and TRBJ1-1, is as follows: GAGVSQSPRYKVAKRGQDVALRCDPISGHVSLFWYQQALGQGPEFLTYFQNEAQLDKSGLPSDRFFAERPEGSVSTLKIQRTQQEDSAVYLCASSWRNTEAFFGQGTRLTVV.

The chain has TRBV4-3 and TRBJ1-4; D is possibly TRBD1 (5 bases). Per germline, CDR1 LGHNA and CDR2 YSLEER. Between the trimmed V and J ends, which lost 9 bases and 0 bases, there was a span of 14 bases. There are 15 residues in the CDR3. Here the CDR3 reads CASGGQGPTNEKLFF. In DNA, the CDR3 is TGCGCCAGTGGAGGGCAGGGACCAACTAATGAAAAACTGTTTTTT.

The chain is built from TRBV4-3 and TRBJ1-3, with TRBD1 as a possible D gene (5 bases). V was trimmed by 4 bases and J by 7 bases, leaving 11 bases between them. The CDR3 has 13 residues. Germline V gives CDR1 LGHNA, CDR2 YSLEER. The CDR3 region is CASSPPEGNTIYF. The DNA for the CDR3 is TGCGCCAGCAGCCCGCCGGAGGGGAACACCATATATTTT.

The CDR3 bases are TGTGCCAGCAGCTTATTGGGCGGCGTCTATGGCTACACCTTC. Its protein is CASSLLGGVYGYTF. The genes are TRBV7-9 and TRBJ1-2; D is uncertain. Germline V lookup: CDR1 SEHNR, CDR2 FQNEAQ (reference sequence). The V and J ends lost 2 bases and 4 bases respectively, with 11 bases between them. This CDR3 has 14 residues. Full variable domain (missing parts from reference TRBV7-9 and TRBJ1-2): DTGVSQNPRHKITKRGQNVTFRCDPISEHNRLYWYRQTLGQGPEFLTYFQNEAQLEKSRLLSDRFSAERPKGSFSTLEIQRTEQGDSAMYLCASSLLGGVYGYTFGSGTRLTVV.

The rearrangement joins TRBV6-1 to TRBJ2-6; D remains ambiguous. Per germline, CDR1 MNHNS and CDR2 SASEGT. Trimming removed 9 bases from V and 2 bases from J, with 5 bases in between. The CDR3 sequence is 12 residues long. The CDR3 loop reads CASRAGANVLTF. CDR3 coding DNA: TGTGCCAGTCGGGCTGGGGCCAACGTCCTGACTTTC.

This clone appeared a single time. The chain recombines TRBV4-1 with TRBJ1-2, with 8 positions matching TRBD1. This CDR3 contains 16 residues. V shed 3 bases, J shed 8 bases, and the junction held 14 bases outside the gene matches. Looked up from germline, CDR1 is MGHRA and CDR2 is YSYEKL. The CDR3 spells CASSQERWGQAGGYTF. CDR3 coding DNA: TGCGCCAGCAGCCAGGAGAGGTGGGGACAGGCAGGCGGCTACACCTTC.

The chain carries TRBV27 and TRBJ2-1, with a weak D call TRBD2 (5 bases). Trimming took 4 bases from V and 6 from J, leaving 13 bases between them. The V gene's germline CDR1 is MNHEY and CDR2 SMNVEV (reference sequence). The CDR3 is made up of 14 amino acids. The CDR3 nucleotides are TGTGCCAGCAGTTCCCGGGAACAGATCAATGAGCAGTTCTTC. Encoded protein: CASSSREQINEQFF.

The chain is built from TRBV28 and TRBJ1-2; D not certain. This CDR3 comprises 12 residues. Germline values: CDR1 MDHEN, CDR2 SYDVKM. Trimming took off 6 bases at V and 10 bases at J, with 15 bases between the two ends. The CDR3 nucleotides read TGTGCCAGCAGCCCCATTGGCAGCGTCTACACCTTC. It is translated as CASSPIGSVYTF.